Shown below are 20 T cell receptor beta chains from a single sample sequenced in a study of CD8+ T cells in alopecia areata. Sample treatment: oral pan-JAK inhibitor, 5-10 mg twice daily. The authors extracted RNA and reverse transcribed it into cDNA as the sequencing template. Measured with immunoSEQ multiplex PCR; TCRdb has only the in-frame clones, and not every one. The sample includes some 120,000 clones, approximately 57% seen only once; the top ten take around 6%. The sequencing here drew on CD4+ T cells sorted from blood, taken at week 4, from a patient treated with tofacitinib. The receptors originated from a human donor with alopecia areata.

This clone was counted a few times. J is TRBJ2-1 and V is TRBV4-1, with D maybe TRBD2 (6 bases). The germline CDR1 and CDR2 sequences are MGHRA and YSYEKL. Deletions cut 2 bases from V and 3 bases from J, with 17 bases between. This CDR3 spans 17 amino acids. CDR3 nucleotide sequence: TGCGCCAGCAGCCAAAAGGGAACGGGAGAGGGCTACAATGAGCAGTTCTTC. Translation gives CASSQKGTGEGYNEQFF.

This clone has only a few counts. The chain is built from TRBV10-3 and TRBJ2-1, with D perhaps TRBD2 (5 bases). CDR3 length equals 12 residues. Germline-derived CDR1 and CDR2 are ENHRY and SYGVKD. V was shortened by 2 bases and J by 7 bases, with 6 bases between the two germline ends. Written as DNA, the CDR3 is TGTGCCATCAGTGAGACGGGGAATGAGCAGTTCTTC. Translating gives CAISETGNEQFF.

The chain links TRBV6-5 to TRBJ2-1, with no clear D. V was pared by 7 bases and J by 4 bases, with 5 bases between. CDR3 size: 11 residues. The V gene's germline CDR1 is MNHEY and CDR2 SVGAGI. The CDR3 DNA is TGTGCCAGCACCAAGTACAATGAGCAGTTCTTC. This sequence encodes CASTKYNEQFF.

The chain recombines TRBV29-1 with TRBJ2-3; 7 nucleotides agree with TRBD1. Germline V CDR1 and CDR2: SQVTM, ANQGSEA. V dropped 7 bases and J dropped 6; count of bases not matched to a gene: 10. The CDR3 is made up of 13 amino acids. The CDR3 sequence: CSGLGRGYDTQYF. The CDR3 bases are TGCAGCGGCCTTGGCAGGGGGTATGATACGCAGTATTTT.

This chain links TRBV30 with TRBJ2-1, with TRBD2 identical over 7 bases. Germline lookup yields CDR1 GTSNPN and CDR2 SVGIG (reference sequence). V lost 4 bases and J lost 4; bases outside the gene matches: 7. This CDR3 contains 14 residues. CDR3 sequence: CAWNLAREYNEQFF. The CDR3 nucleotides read TGTGCCTGGAACCTTGCGCGGGAGTACAATGAGCAGTTCTTC.

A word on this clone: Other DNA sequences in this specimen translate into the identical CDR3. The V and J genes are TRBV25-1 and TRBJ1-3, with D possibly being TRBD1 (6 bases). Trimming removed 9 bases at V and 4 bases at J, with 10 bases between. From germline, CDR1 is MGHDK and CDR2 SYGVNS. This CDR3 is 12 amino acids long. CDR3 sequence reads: CASTGSGNTIYF. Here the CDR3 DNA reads TGTGCCAGTACAGGGAGCGGAAACACCATATATTTT.

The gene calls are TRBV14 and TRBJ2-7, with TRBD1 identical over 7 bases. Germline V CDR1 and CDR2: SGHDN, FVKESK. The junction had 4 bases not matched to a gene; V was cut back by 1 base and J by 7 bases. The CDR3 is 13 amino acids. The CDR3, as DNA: TGTGCCAGCAGCCAAGGACAGGGTAGGGAGCAGTACTTC. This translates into CASSQGQGREQYF.

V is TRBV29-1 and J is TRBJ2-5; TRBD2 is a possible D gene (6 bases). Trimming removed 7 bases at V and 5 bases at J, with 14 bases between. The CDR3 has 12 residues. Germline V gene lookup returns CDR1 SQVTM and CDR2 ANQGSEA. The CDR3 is CSAAPLAETQYF. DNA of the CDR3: TGCAGCGCAGCCCCGCTAGCGGAGACCCAGTACTTC.

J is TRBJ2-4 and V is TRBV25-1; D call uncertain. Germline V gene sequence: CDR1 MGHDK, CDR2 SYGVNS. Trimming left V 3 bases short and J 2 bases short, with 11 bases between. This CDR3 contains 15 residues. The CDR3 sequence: CASSDVGRPKNIQYF. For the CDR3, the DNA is TGTGCCAGCAGTGATGTAGGGCGTCCCAAAAACATTCAGTACTTC.

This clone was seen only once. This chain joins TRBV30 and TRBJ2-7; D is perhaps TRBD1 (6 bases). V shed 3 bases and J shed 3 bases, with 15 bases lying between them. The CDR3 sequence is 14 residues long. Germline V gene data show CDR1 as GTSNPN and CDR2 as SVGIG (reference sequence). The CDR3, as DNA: TGTGCCTGGAGCAGGGGTCAGGGTGGCTACGAGCAGTACTTC. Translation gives CAWSRGQGGYEQYF.

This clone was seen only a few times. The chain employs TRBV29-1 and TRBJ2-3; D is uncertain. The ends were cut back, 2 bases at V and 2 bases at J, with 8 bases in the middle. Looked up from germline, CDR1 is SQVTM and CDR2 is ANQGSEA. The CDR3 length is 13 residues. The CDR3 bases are TGCAGCGTTGAATCCAGGATCACAGATACGCAGTATTTT. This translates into CSVESRITDTQYF.

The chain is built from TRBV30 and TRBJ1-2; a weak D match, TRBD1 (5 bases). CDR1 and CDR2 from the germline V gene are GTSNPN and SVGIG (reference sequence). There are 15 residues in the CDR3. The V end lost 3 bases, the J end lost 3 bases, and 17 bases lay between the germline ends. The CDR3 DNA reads TGTGCCTGGAGCCCCAACCACGACAGCTACTATGGCTACACCTTC. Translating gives CAWSPNHDSYYGYTF.

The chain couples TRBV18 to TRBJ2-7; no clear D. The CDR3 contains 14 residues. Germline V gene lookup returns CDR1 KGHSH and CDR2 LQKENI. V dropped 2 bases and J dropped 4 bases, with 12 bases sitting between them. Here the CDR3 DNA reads TGTGCCAGCTCACCAACGAACCTAGGGTACGAGCAGTACTTC. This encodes CASSPTNLGYEQYF.

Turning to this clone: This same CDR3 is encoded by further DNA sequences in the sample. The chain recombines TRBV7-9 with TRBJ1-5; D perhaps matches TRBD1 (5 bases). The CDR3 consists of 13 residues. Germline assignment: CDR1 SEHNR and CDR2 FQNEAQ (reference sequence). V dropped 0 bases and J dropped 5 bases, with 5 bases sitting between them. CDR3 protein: CASSLATDQPQHF. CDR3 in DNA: TGTGCCAGCAGCTTAGCGACAGATCAGCCCCAGCATTTT. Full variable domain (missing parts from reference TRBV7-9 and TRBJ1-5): DTGVSQNPRHKITKRGQNVTFRCDPISEHNRLYWYRQTLGQGPEFLTYFQNEAQLEKSRLLSDRFSAERPKGSFSTLEIQRTEQGDSAMYLCASSLATDQPQHFGDGTRLSIL.

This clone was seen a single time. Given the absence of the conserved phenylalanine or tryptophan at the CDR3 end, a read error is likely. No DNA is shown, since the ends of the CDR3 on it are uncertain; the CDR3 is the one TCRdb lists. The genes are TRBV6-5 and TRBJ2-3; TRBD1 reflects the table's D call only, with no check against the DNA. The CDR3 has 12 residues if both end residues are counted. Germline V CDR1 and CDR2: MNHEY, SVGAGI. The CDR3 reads CATIKYGTGESL.

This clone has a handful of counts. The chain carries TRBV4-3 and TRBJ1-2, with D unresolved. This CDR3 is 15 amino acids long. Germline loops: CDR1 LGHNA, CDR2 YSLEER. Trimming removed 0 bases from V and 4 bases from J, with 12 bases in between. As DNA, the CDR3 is TGCGCCAGCAGCCAAGACTACGGCCAGATCTATGGCTACACCTTC. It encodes CASSQDYGQIYGYTF.

The CDR3 DNA sequence: TGCGCCAGCAGCCAGACCGGGACTAGCGGCTACAATGAGCAGTTCTTC. This encodes CASSQTGTSGYNEQFF. The J gene is TRBJ2-1, the V gene TRBV5-1; 11 nucleotides agree with TRBD2. The V segment lost 4 bases and the J segment 3 bases; nucleotides outside the gene matches: 6. The CDR3 is 16 amino acids. Germline loops: CDR1 SGHRS, CDR2 YFSETQ.

CDR3 bases: TGTGCCAGCAGCCGAACAGGGATCATCGATACGCAGTATTTT. Protein sequence: CASSRTGIIDTQYF. The chain recombines TRBV7-2 with TRBJ2-3, with a tentative D call TRBD1 (6 bases). V shed 5 bases and J shed 6 bases, with 15 bases lying between them. From germline, CDR1 is SGHTA and CDR2 FQGNSA. CDR3 length: 14 amino acids.

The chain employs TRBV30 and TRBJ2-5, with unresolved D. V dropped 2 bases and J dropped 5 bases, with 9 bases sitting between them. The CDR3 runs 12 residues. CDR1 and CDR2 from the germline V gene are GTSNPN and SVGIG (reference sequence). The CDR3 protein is CAWSPGLETQYF. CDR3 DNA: TGTGCCTGGAGTCCTGGCCTGGAGACCCAGTACTTC.

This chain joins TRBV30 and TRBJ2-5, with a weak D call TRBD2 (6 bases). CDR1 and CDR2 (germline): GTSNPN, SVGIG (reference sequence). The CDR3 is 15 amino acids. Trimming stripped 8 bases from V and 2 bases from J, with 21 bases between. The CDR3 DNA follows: TGTGCCCTACGGGGGTTTGGGCGGGCGCAAGAGACCCAGTACTTC. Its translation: CALRGFGRAQETQYF.